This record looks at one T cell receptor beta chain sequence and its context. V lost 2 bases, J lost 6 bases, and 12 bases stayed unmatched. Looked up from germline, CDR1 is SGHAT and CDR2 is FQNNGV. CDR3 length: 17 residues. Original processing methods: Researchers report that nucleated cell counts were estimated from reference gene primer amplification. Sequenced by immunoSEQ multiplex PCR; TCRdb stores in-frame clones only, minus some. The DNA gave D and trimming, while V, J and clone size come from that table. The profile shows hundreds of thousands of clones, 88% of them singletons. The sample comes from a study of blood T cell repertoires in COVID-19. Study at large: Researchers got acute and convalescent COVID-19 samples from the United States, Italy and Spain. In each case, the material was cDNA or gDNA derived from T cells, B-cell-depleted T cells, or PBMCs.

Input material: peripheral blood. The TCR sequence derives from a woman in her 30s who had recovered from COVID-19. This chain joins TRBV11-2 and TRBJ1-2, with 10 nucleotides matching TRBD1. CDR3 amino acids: CASSLIFGDRGGDGYTF. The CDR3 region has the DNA TGTGCCAGCAGCTTAATTTTCGGGGACAGGGGCGGGGATGGCTACACCTTC.